Listed below are T cell receptor beta chains from one sample, sequenced in a study of T-cell reconstitution after alpha-beta-depleted transplantation in children. TCRdb used MiXCR to reprocess the PCR reads, holding one entry per CDR3 protein. Here the sample spans some 450,000 distinct CDR3 sequences, approximately 42% being singletons. Material: PBMCs, obtained before TCRalphabeta/CD19-depleted stem cell transplant. These receptors were obtained from a girl aged 2 to 9 with aplastic anemia, due to receive a stem cell transplant. The CDR3 runs from the conserved cysteine through the conserved F or W. D genes are given only for firm matches. Size tells how often a clone was seen (once, few, many) or the class of an expanded clone, and some rows leave it out.

J gene | clone size | D gene | V gene | CDR3 protein | CDR3 DNA
TRBJ1-1 | few | NA | TRBV20-1 | CSAAEHSREAFF | TGCAGTGCCGCCGAACACAGTCGAGAAGCTTTCTTT
TRBJ1-1 | NA | NA | TRBV6-5 | CASSYSWQGNTEAFF | TGTGCCAGCAGTTACTCGTGGCAGGGGAACACTGAAGCTTTCTTT
TRBJ2-1 | NA | TRBD2 | TRBV20-1 | CSARGLSGLAGGDEQFF | TGCAGTGCTAGAGGCCTTTCCGGACTAGCGGGGGGCGATGAGCAGTTCTTC
TRBJ1-3 | once | NA | TRBV20-1 | CSAIKIDSSGNTIYF | TGCAGTGCTATAAAAATAGACAGCTCTGGAAACACCATATATTTT
TRBJ2-5 | NA | NA | TRBV20-1 | CSAREPGPVETQYF | TGCAGTGCTAGAGAGCCCGGTCCAGTCGAGACCCAGTACTTC
TRBJ2-7 | NA | TRBD2 | TRBV20-1 | CSARDEREYEQYF | TGCAGTGCTAGAGATGAGCGGGAGTACGAGCAGTACTTC
TRBJ1-1 | few | TRBD1 | TRBV29-1 | CSVGDRGNTEAFF | TGCAGCGTTGGGGACAGGGGAAACACTGAAGCTTTCTTT
TRBJ2-1 | many | NA | TRBV4-3 | CASSPLQTSLAGEQFF | TGCGCCAGCAGCCCACTGCAGACTAGTCTCGCGGGTGAGCAGTTCTTC
TRBJ2-3 | NA | NA | TRBV7-2 | CASSLIAGVPDTQYF | TGTGCCAGCAGCTTAATAGCCGGGGTTCCAGATACGCAGTATTTT
TRBJ2-4 | few | NA | TRBV5-6 | CASSQGVGNIQYF | TGTGCCAGCAGCCAAGGAGTGGGAAACATTCAGTACTTC
TRBJ2-7 | NA | TRBD1 | TRBV28 | CASTVVRDRGYEQYF | TGTGCCAGCACCGTGGTACGGGACAGGGGGTACGAGCAGTACTTC
TRBJ2-1 | NA | NA | TRBV7-2 | CASSSKVGGNYNEQFF | TGTGCCAGCAGTTCCAAGGTGGGAGGAAACTACAATGAGCAGTTCTTC
TRBJ2-1 | NA | TRBD2 | TRBV20-1 | CSARDLGAGGSYNEQFF | TGCAGTGCTAGAGATCTCGGAGCGGGAGGATCTTACAATGAGCAGTTCTTC
TRBJ2-3 | many | NA | TRBV20-1 | CSATVGGDTQYF | TGCAGTGCTACAGTCGGTGGAGATACGCAGTATTTT
TRBJ2-1 | NA | TRBD2 | TRBV5-1 | CASLAGSSGSYNEQFF | TGCGCCAGCCTGGCAGGGTCTAGCGGTTCCTACAATGAGCAGTTCTTC
TRBJ2-1 | few | TRBD2 | TRBV30 | CAWTWTSGRNEQFF | TGTGCCTGGACCTGGACTAGCGGACGGAATGAGCAGTTCTTC
TRBJ2-1 | NA | NA | TRBV20-1 | CSARSTGEQFF | TGCAGTGCTAGATCCACAGGGGAGCAGTTCTTC
TRBJ2-5 | NA | NA | TRBV14 | CASSQDPPWRGETQYF | TGTGCCAGCAGCCAAGATCCTCCGTGGCGGGGAGAGACCCAGTACTTC
TRBJ1-4 | many | TRBD1 | TRBV5-1 | CASSFITGGQGEKLFF | TGCGCCAGCAGCTTTATTACAGGGGGACAGGGTGAAAAACTGTTTTTT
TRBJ2-1 | NA | NA | TRBV18 | CASSSEVVAEQFF | TGTGCCAGCTCCAGTGAAGTGGTGGCCGAGCAGTTCTTC
TRBJ2-1 | NA | NA | TRBV2 | CAGSTSLSYNEQFF | TGTGCCGGGTCGACTAGTCTCTCCTACAATGAGCAGTTCTTC
TRBJ2-7 | few | TRBD2 | TRBV6-2/TRBV6-3 | CASKNSGSHEQYF | TGTGCCAGCAAAAACAGCGGGAGTCACGAGCAGTACTTC
TRBJ1-4 | NA | TRBD1 | TRBV10-3 | CAISPGGNEKLFF | TGTGCCATCAGTCCAGGGGGGAATGAAAAACTGTTTTTT
TRBJ1-5 | few | TRBD1 | TRBV29-1 | CSVARDSNQPQHF | TGCAGCGTTGCCCGGGACAGTAATCAGCCCCAGCATTTT
TRBJ2-3 | NA | NA | TRBV9 | CASSVNGGETDTQYF | TGTGCCAGCAGCGTAAACGGGGGTGAGACAGATACGCAGTATTTT
TRBJ2-1 | many | NA | TRBV7-8 | CASSLVWGSYNEQFF | TGTGCCAGCAGCTTAGTCTGGGGTTCCTACAATGAGCAGTTCTTC
TRBJ2-5 | many | NA | TRBV28 | CASSLPDSWRTQYF | TGTGCCAGCAGTTTACCGGACTCCTGGAGGACCCAGTACTTC
TRBJ2-2 | NA | TRBD1 | TRBV29-1 | CSVWDRMAGELFF | TGCAGCGTGTGGGACAGAATGGCCGGGGAGCTGTTTTTT
TRBJ2-3 | once | NA | TRBV29-1 | CSVLADFTDTQYF | TGCAGCGTTCTTGCGGACTTCACAGATACGCAGTATTTT
TRBJ2-5 | NA | TRBD2 | TRBV20-1 | CSAEGLAVQETQYF | TGCAGTGCTGAGGGGCTAGCGGTCCAAGAGACCCAGTACTTC
TRBJ2-3 | NA | TRBD2 | TRBV20-1 | CSAWTWTSGSSPGDYTQYF | TGCAGTGCTTGGACGTGGACTAGCGGGAGCTCACCCGGAGATTATACGCAGTATTTT
TRBJ2-3 | many | TRBD2 | TRBV3-1 | CASSQGRTSGGITDTQYF | TGTGCCAGCAGCCAAGGGAGGACTAGCGGAGGAATCACAGATACGCAGTATTTT
TRBJ1-1 | NA | NA | TRBV12-3/TRBV12-4 | CASTEHTNTEAFF | TGTGCCAGCACCGAACATACGAACACTGAAGCTTTCTTT
TRBJ2-5 | NA | NA | TRBV20-1 | CSARPGGSLRAETQYF | TGCAGTGCTAGACCGGGCGGGTCCTTACGAGCGGAGACCCAGTACTTC
TRBJ2-7 | NA | NA | TRBV27 | CASSLGGTGNEQYF | TGTGCCAGCAGTTTAGGGGGTACAGGGAACGAGCAGTACTTC
TRBJ1-1 | NA | TRBD1 | TRBV29-1 | CSVEVGQPRTEAFF | TGCAGCGTTGAGGTGGGACAGCCTCGCACTGAAGCTTTCTTT
TRBJ2-2 | NA | TRBD2 | TRBV12-3/TRBV12-4 | CASSRAGGNTGELFF | TGTGCCAGCAGTAGAGCGGGGGGGAACACCGGGGAGCTGTTTTTT
TRBJ2-7 | NA | TRBD2 | TRBV30 | CAWRRPRGGPFVEQYF | TGTGCCTGGAGGCGCCCTCGGGGGGGGCCCTTTGTCGAGCAGTACTTC
TRBJ2-7 | NA | TRBD2 | TRBV30 | CAWSVELAAYEQYF | TGTGCCTGGAGTGTAGAACTAGCGGCCTACGAGCAGTACTTC
TRBJ2-1 | many | NA | TRBV7-9 | CASSPMDRLSYNEQFF | TGTGCCAGCAGCCCGATGGACAGACTCTCCTACAATGAGCAGTTCTTC
TRBJ2-3 | many | NA | TRBV7-9 | CASSPEGGWTDTQYF | TGTGCCAGCAGCCCGGAGGGGGGTTGGACAGATACGCAGTATTTT
TRBJ2-1 | NA | NA | TRBV7-9 | CASSLREQGGWSEQFF | TGTGCCAGCAGCTTACGGGAACAGGGGGGGTGGTCGGAGCAGTTCTTC
TRBJ1-2 | few | NA | TRBV6-5 | CASSYSQGRGVGGYTF | TGTGCCAGCAGTTACTCGCAGGGGCGGGGGGTAGGTGGCTACACCTTC
TRBJ2-5 | NA | NA | TRBV20-1 | CSAVSSLGETQYF | TGCAGTGCAGTCTCCTCCCTAGGAGAGACCCAGTACTTC